One and the same sample provided the 2 T cell receptor beta chains below, sequenced in a study of T cells in Graves' hyperthyroidism and ophthalmopathy. Template material for amplifying TCR beta CDR3 regions consisted of RNA transcripts. First-round RT-PCR with HTBI primers amplified the TCR CDR3 region. TCRdb itself ran the multiplex PCR reads through MiXCR, one entry per CDR3 protein. The sample gives fewer than 450,000 distinct CDR3 sequences, about 18% of which show up once; 30% to 35% is in the top ten. Input material: blood. These receptors were collected from a woman aged 25 to 45 with Graves' hyperthyroidism that later progressed to Graves' ophthalmopathy.

This clonotype showed up many times. The genes are TRBV5-6 and TRBJ1-2; 7 bases map to TRBD1. The CDR3 sequence is 17 residues long. Germline CDR1 reads SGHDT; CDR2 reads YYEEEE. V lost 2 bases to trimming and J lost 2 bases; unmatched junction nucleotides: 12. DNA for the CDR3: TGTGCCAGCAGCTTAATCTATGTGGGGGACAGCAACTATGGCTACACCTTC. Its translation is CASSLIYVGDSNYGYTF.

Many counts were recorded for this clonotype. The genes are TRBV28 and TRBJ2-5, with D unclear. V dropped 7 bases and J dropped 5 bases, with 14 bases sitting between them. Germline V gene data show CDR1 as MDHEN and CDR2 as SYDVKM. This CDR3 spans 13 amino acids. This CDR3 reads CASKGLFRETQYF. The CDR3 coding sequence is TGTGCCAGCAAAGGTCTTTTTCGGGAGACCCAGTACTTC.